Below are 20 T cell receptor beta chains sequenced from a single sample in a study of T cell responses to AZD1222 COVID-19 vaccine (TCRdb year 2021). The sample's time point label, decoded: about 28 days (+/-7) after the second vaccine dose. Libraries came from the immunoSEQ multiplex PCR assay. What TCRdb holds here is the immuneACCESS table cut down to in-frame rearrangements. Part of the clones is not present; checked against another copy, under half of the missing clones reflect an unresolved V gene, and the others are unexplained. Here the sample has around 180,000 clones; roughly 94% occur a single time. 1.6% of the sample goes to the ten largest clones. This material consisted of peripheral blood, taken 28 days after the second AZD1222 dose. The source of these receptors is an adult who received the AZD1222 COVID-19 vaccine.

V and J are TRBV5-1 and TRBJ2-1; D ambiguous. Germline V gene sequence: CDR1 SGHRS, CDR2 YFSETQ. V gave up 0 bases and J gave up 5 bases, with 3 bases separating them. This CDR3 is built from 12 residues. The DNA for the CDR3 is TGCGCCAGCAGCTTGGATCACAATGAGCAGTTCTTC. Protein: CASSLDHNEQFF. The full variable domain, in which reference TRBV5-1 and TRBJ2-1 provide the parts outside the CDR3, is KAGVTQTPRYLIKTRGQQVTLSCSPISGHRSVSWYQQTPGQGLQFLFEYFSETQRNKGNFPGRFSGRQFSNSRSEMNVSTLELGDSALYLCASSLDHNEQFFGPGTRLTVL.

This rearrangement joins TRBV28 to TRBJ1-5; 8 positions match TRBD1. The CDR3 is made up of 15 amino acids. V lost 4 bases to trimming and J lost 6 bases; unmatched junction nucleotides: 8. From germline, CDR1 is MDHEN and CDR2 SYDVKM. As DNA, the CDR3 is TGTGCCAGCAGTTCCCCCGGACAGGGCGGTCAGCCCCAGCATTTT. Translation: CASSSPGQGGQPQHF.

This clone was found once. One end of the junction fails to match germline, which may point to a read error. The V gene is TRBV5-6, the J gene TRBJ2-5; D assignment may be TRBD1 or TRBD2 (5 bases each). CDR1 and CDR2 (germline): SGHDT, YYEEEE. The CDR3 contains 17 residues. CDR3 protein: CASSLEGRHGLQKTQYF. As DNA, the CDR3 is TGTGCCAGCAGCTTGGAGGGGAGACACGGCCTCCAAAAGACCCAGTACTTC.

The chain joins TRBV7-2 to TRBJ2-5, with 7 bases matching TRBD2. The CDR3 runs 14 residues. Germline V gene data show CDR1 as SGHTA and CDR2 as FQGNSA. The V gene end was trimmed by 5 bases and the J gene end by 5 bases; junction bases not matched to a gene: 8. As DNA, the CDR3 is TGTGCCAGCAGCGTGGGGACTACCTGGGAGACCCAGTACTTC. As protein: CASSVGTTWETQYF.

V usage is TRBV11-3 and J usage is TRBJ2-5; D not resolved. Trimming left V 0 bases short and J 5 bases short, with 13 bases between. The CDR3 extends over 15 amino acids. Germline V lookup: CDR1 SGHNT, CDR2 YENEEA. CDR3 loop: CASSLDSTFGETQYF. The CDR3 nucleotides are TGTGCCAGCAGCTTAGACAGCACCTTTGGCGAGACCCAGTACTTC.

This chain uses TRBV7-9 with TRBJ2-3, with 7 bases aligning to TRBD2. The CDR3 has 16 amino acids. Trimming took 5 bases from V and 2 from J; bases not matched to a gene: 10. Germline V gives CDR1 SEHNR, CDR2 FQNEAQ (reference sequence). The CDR3 DNA reads TGTGCCAGCAGCCCTTTTCAGGCGGGAGTCACAGATACGCAGTATTTT. This encodes CASSPFQAGVTDTQYF.

The chain joins TRBV27 to TRBJ2-7; D possibly corresponds to TRBD2 (6 bases). The CDR3 sequence is 14 residues long. V was shortened by 3 bases and J by 0 bases, with 9 bases between the two germline ends. Germline V gene data show CDR1 as MNHEY and CDR2 as SMNVEV (reference sequence). The CDR3 loop is CASSFSGHSYEQYF. The CDR3, as DNA: TGTGCCAGCAGTTTCAGCGGGCACTCCTACGAGCAGTACTTC.

This chain links TRBV5-5 with TRBJ1-2; D perhaps matches TRBD1 (5 bases). The CDR3 is 14 residues long. With 0 bases removed from V and 5 bases from J, the gap between germline ends came to 11 bases. In germline, CDR1 is SGHKS, CDR2 YYEKEE (reference sequence). For the CDR3, the DNA is TGTGCCAGCAGCTTGGAGTTTGGGGGGTATGGCTACACCTTC. Protein: CASSLEFGGYGYTF.

This chain joins TRBV6-6 and TRBJ1-1; weak D call: TRBD1 (5 bases). The V and J ends lost 2 bases and 3 bases respectively, with 7 bases between them. Germline V gene lookup returns CDR1 MNHNY and CDR2 SVGAGI (reference sequence). The CDR3 has 13 residues. The CDR3 coding sequence is TGTGCCAGCAGTTACGTGACAGACACTGAAGCTTTCTTT. It specifies CASSYVTDTEAFF.

The CDR3 reads CASSSDFYEQYF. The CDR3 nucleotides read TGTGCCAGCAGCTCGGACTTCTACGAGCAGTACTTC. This sequence joins TRBV7-2 and TRBJ2-7; D might be TRBD2 (5 bases). This CDR3 comprises 12 residues. Germline assignment: CDR1 SGHTA and CDR2 FQGNSA. The V end was cut by 4 bases, the J end by 3 bases, with 7 bases between.

This rearrangement joins TRBV7-2 to TRBJ1-2, with 7 bases lining up with TRBD1. V was clipped by 1 base and J by 7 bases; unmatched bases: 6. Germline V gene lookup returns CDR1 SGHTA and CDR2 FQGNSA. This CDR3 has 14 amino acids. The DNA for the CDR3 is TGTGCCAGCAGCTTAGGGCAGGGGGTGGGTGGCTACACCTTC. It yields the protein CASSLGQGVGGYTF.

The rearrangement links TRBV20-1 to TRBJ1-2, with D possibly TRBD1 on 6 matching bases. The germline CDR1 and CDR2 sequences are DFQATT and SNEGSKA (reference sequence). CDR3 size: 15 residues. V lost 3 bases to trimming and J lost 2 bases, with 16 bases between them. The CDR3 here is CSASSEGGANYGYTF. The CDR3 region has the DNA TGCAGTGCTAGTTCGGAGGGGGGAGCGAACTATGGCTACACCTTC.

V usage is TRBV3-1 (or the pseudogene TRBV3-2) and J usage is TRBJ2-7; D may be TRBD2 (5 bases). Looked up from germline, CDR1 is LGHDT and CDR2 is YNNKEL (reference sequence). The CDR3 is made up of 15 amino acids. V shed 0 bases and J shed 7 bases, with 16 bases lying between them. In DNA form, the CDR3 reads TGTGCCAGCAGCCAAGATTACGAGGGTGCCCAAGAGCAGTACTTC. Translated, it gives CASSQDYEGAQEQYF.

The chain recombines TRBV7-9 with TRBJ2-3, with 10 bases aligning to TRBD2. The germline V gene encodes CDR1 SEHNR and CDR2 FQNEAQ (reference sequence). The junction had 4 bases not matched to a gene; V was cut back by 1 base and J by 0 bases. This CDR3 has 17 amino acids. Here the CDR3 reads CASSLGLAGVSTDTQYF. The CDR3 region has the DNA TGTGCCAGCAGCTTAGGGCTAGCGGGGGTAAGCACAGATACGCAGTATTTT.

With regard to this clone: An end of the junction differs from the germline gene, which may be a read error. The identical CDR3 is also encoded by other nucleotide sequences in the sample. This chain uses TRBV2 with TRBJ2-1; TRBD1 matches at 8 bases. The CDR3 extends over 15 amino acids. CDR1 SNHLY and CDR2 FYNNEI come from the germline V gene. CDR3 region: CASSETDRGRNEQFF. The CDR3 nucleotides are TGCGCCAGCAGTGAAACAGACAGGGGACGGAATGAGCAGTTCTTC.

This rearrangement joins TRBV19 to TRBJ1-1; tentative D call: TRBD1 (5 bases). The ends were cut back, 3 bases at V and 4 bases at J, with 12 bases in the middle. Germline CDR1 reads LNHDA; CDR2 reads SQIVND (reference sequence). The CDR3 is 14 residues long. CDR3 sequence reads: CASSMTGVGTEAFF. The CDR3 DNA follows: TGTGCCAGTAGTATGACGGGGGTCGGCACTGAAGCTTTCTTT. The complete variable domain, with remaining parts taken from reference TRBV19 and TRBJ1-1, reads DGGITQSPKYLFRKEGQNVTLSCEQNLNHDAMYWYRQDPGQGLRLIYYSQIVNDFQKGDIAEGYSVSREKKESFPLTVTSAQKNPTAFYLCASSMTGVGTEAFFGQGTRLTVV.

The chain joins TRBV6-5 to TRBJ2-5; D is ambiguous. This CDR3 has 13 residues. V was trimmed by 0 bases and J by 4 bases, leaving 6 bases between them. Germline V gene data show CDR1 as MNHEY and CDR2 as SVGAGI. The DNA of the CDR3 is TGTGCCAGCAGTTACTCGGAGAGAGAGACCCAGTACTTC. Translating gives CASSYSERETQYF.

The chain joins TRBV5-1 to TRBJ2-1; tentative D call: TRBD2 (6 bases). V lost 1 base and J lost 4, with 12 bases in between. CDR1 and CDR2 (germline): SGHRS, YFSETQ. The CDR3 consists of 15 residues. The CDR3 loop reads CASSLLEGDYNEQFF. Written as DNA, the CDR3 is TGCGCCAGCAGCTTGTTGGAGGGAGATTACAATGAGCAGTTCTTC.

Details on this clone: The junction does not match germline at one end; this may be a read error. V usage is TRBV5-6 and J usage is TRBJ2-5; TRBD2 is a possible D gene (5 bases). Germline loops: CDR1 SGHDT, CDR2 YYEEEE. CDR3 length: 12 amino acids. The CDR3 DNA reads TGTGCCAGCAGCTTGGTAACGGACCCCGGGGACTTC. Translating gives CASSLVTDPGDF.

The genes are TRBV7-2 and TRBJ1-1; D unclear. CDR1 is SGHTA, CDR2 FQGNSA, per germline. The CDR3 extends over 13 amino acids. Trimming left V 2 bases short and J 0 bases short, with 4 bases between. CDR3 in amino acids: CASSLQMNTEAFF. The CDR3 DNA sequence: TGTGCCAGCAGCTTACAGATGAACACTGAAGCTTTCTTT.